The 5 T cell receptor beta chains below come from one sample, sequenced in a study of molecular identifiers for immune sequencing clone quantification. TCRdb analysed the PCR reads with MiXCR anew, one entry per CDR3 protein. The sample shows about 640,000 distinct CDR3 sequences, less than 20% of them seen only once. What was sequenced was naive CD8+ T cells from blood, with Jurkat cell RNA spiked in. Subset described: FACS-sorted CD8+CD4-CCR7+CD45RA+ naive T cells. These receptors all come from a human donor in good health. Some libraries in this study had Jurkat cell RNA spiked in.

Notes on this clonotype: A much larger clone differs by one base, so this may be a read error. V gene TRBV30 combines with J gene TRBJ2-7; D remains ambiguous. In germline, CDR1 is GTSNPN, CDR2 SVGIG (reference sequence). This CDR3 is 12 amino acids long. CDR3 in DNA: TGTGCCTGGAGTACGGGCAGCTACGGGCAGTACTTC. Protein product: CAWSTGSYGQYF.

The gene calls are TRBV4-1 and TRBJ1-5; 7 bases are a match to TRBD1. Losses at the gene ends were 3 bases for V and 7 bases for J; bases not matched to a gene: 18. The CDR3 is 18 amino acids. Germline lookup yields CDR1 MGHRA and CDR2 YSYEKL. The CDR3 is CASSHRPTTGNVYQPQHF. CDR3 DNA sequence: TGCGCCAGCAGCCACCGGCCGACGACAGGGAACGTTTACCAGCCCCAGCATTTT.

In its sample, this clonotype was seen many times. The CDR3 spells CSVGGRDVGNIQYF. The DNA of the CDR3 is TGCAGCGTTGGGGGGAGGGACGTTGGAAACATTCAGTACTTC. The chain recombines TRBV29-1 with TRBJ2-4; TRBD2 matches 7 bases. The germline gives CDR1 SQVTM, CDR2 ANQGSEA. V trimming: 4 bases; J trimming: 6 bases; junction bases outside the gene matches: 9. The CDR3 covers 14 residues.

The V gene is TRBV11-2, the J gene TRBJ2-3; D tentatively reads TRBD1 or TRBD2 (5 bases each). CDR3 length: 15 residues. V was trimmed by 4 bases and J by 1 base, leaving 12 bases between them. Germline V lookup: CDR1 SGHAT, CDR2 FQNNGV. CDR3 region: CASSSPLGRTDTQYF. The CDR3 DNA is TGTGCCAGCAGCTCCCCCTTGGGACGCACAGATACGCAGTATTTT.

This clonotype was counted many times. This rearrangement joins TRBV3-1 to TRBJ2-1; possibly TRBD1 for D (5 bases). The germline gives CDR1 LGHDT, CDR2 YNNKEL (reference sequence). This CDR3 has 16 residues. V dropped 4 bases and J dropped 10 bases, with 23 bases sitting between them. The CDR3 reads CASSPGGQGISWEQFF. The CDR3 coding sequence is TGTGCCAGCAGCCCGGGTGGGCAGGGTATTAGTTGGGAGCAGTTCTTC.